This is a list of T cell receptor beta chains from one sample in a study of OX40 agonist ivuxolimab in advanced cancers. Libraries were prepared by immunoSEQ multiplex PCR; TCRdb keeps only in-frame clonotypes and omits some of them. In the table there are more than 50,000 clones, roughly 84% of which are singletons. The sequencing used CD4+ or CD8+ T cells sorted from blood, collected in a trial of the OX40 agonist ivuxolimab. These TCRs come from an adult with an advanced solid tumor such as melanoma, head and neck, liver or kidney cancer. Each CDR3 is given with its conserved first and last residue. Each record gives: D gene, clone size, V gene, J gene, CDR3 DNA, CDR3 protein. The D gene is left open where the match is weak. Some rows have no size entry. The others give once, few or many, or a class for an expanded clone.

NA	NA	TRBV7-2	TRBJ2-1	TGTGCCAGCAGCTTAAACAAAGACAATGAGCAGTTCTTC	CASSLNKDNEQFF
NA	NA	TRBV6-5	TRBJ2-7	TGTGCCAGCAGCCCAAGGCGAGACTCCTCCGAGCAGTACTTC	CASSPRRDSSEQYF
TRBD2	NA	TRBV2	TRBJ2-1	TGTGCCAGCAGTCCCCGGACTAGCGGGTACTACAATGAGCAGTTCTTC	CASSPRTSGYYNEQFF
NA	NA	TRBV11-2	TRBJ1-2	TGTGCCAGCAGCACTCGGGCAAACTATGGCTACACCTTC	CASSTRANYGYTF
NA	NA	TRBV6-1	TRBJ1-5	TGTGCCAGCAGTTTATGGCGGGGCAATCAGCCCCAGCATTTT	CASSLWRGNQPQHF
TRBD1	NA	TRBV19	TRBJ2-1	TGTGCCACCCGGGACAGGGTGAGCGATGAGCAGTTCTTC	CATRDRVSDEQFF
TRBD1	NA	TRBV7-2	TRBJ1-5	TGTGCCAGCAGCTTAGAAGGGGGCCGGAACAATCAGCCCCAGCATTTT	CASSLEGGRNNQPQHF
TRBD1	once	TRBV7-3	TRBJ1-2	TGTGCCAGCAGCTATCCGGGACAGGGAGAACACTATGGCTACACCTTC	CASSYPGQGEHYGYTF
NA	NA	TRBV7-9	TRBJ1-1	TGTGCCAGCAGCTTTGATATGAACACTGAAGCTTTCTTT	CASSFDMNTEAFF
NA	NA	TRBV27	TRBJ2-7	TGTGCCAGCAGTTATAATGGCGGGTACGAGCAGTACTTC	CASSYNGGYEQYF
NA	NA	TRBV6-5	TRBJ1-2	TGTGCCAGCTACAACCTACATGGCTACACCTTC	CASYNLHGYTF
NA	NA	TRBV2	TRBJ2-3	TGTGCCAGCAGGGGCAGGGACCCACCGGATACGCAGTATTTT	CASRGRDPPDTQYF
NA	NA	TRBV9	TRBJ2-3	TGTGCCAGCAGCGGAGACGGAACAAGGGATACGCAGTATTTT	CASSGDGTRDTQYF
NA	few	TRBV6-1	TRBJ2-5	TGTGCCAGCAGTGAAAGAGGGGGAACCTTCTCCGAGACCCAGTACTTC	CASSERGGTFSETQYF
TRBD1	once	TRBV30	TRBJ2-5	TGTGCCTGGAGTGTACTAGTCAGGGGGCTCGAGGAGACCCAGTACTTC	CAWSVLVRGLEETQYF
NA	NA	TRBV4-1	TRBJ2-5	TGCGCCAGCAGCCAAGGCGACAGGTCTGTGGAGACCCAGTACTTC	CASSQGDRSVETQYF
NA	NA	TRBV6-5	TRBJ2-1	TGTGCCAGCAGTTCCCGACAGTTAGGAGAGCAGTTCTTC	CASSSRQLGEQFF
NA	once	TRBV11-2	TRBJ2-2	TGTGCCAGCAGCTACGAGAACACCGGGGAGCTGTTTTTT	CASSYENTGELFF
TRBD2	NA	TRBV19	TRBJ2-1	TGTGCCAGTAGCCCGCTAGCGGGAGGATCCTACAATGAGCAGTTCTTC	CASSPLAGGSYNEQFF
NA	NA	TRBV6-5	TRBJ1-1	TGTGCCAGCAGTTACTCGAGGGGTGGGAACACTGAAGCTTTCTTT	CASSYSRGGNTEAFF